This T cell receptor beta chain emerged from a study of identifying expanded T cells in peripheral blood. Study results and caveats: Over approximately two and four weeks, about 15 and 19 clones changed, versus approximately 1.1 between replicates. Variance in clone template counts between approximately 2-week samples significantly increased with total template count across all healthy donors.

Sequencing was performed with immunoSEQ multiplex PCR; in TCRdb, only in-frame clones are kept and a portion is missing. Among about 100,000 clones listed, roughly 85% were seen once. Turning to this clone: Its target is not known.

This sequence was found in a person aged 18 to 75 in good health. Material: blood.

The CDR3: CASSQGGGTYNEQFF. For the CDR3, the DNA is TGCGCCAGCAGCCAAGGCGGGGGTACCTACAATGAGCAGTTCTTC. The chain is built from TRBV4-3 and TRBJ2-1; TRBD2 agrees at 7 bases. Germline CDR1 reads LGHNA; CDR2 reads YSLEER. This CDR3 comprises 15 residues. The ends lost 1 base at V and 2 bases at J; junction bases unmatched: 2.